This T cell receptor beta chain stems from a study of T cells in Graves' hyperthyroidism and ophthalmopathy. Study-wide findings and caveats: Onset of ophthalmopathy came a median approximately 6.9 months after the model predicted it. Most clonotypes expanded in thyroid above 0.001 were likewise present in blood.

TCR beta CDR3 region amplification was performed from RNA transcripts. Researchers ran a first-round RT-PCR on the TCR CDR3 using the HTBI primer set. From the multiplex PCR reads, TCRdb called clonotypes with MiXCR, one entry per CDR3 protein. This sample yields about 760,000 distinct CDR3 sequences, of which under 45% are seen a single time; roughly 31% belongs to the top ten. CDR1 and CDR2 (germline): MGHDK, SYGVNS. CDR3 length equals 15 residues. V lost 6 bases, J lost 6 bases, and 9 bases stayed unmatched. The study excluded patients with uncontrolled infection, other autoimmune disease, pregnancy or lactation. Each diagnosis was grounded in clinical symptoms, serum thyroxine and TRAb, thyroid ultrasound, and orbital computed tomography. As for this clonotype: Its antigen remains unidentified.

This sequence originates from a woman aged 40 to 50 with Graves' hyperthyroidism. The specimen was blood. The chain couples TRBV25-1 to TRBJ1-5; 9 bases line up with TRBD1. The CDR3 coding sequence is TGTGCCAGCAGCGTTCTGGGGACAGGGCTTCAGCCCCAGCATTTT. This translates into CASSVLGTGLQPQHF.